This T cell receptor (beta chain) comes out of a study of metastatic and nonmetastatic thyroid tumors. On the study more broadly: The study looked at repertoires side by side in blood and in tumor or nodule tissue from malignant and benign thyroid patients.

There are many counts of this clone. TCRdb re-analyzed the PCR reads using MiXCR. Here the sample spans approximately 86,000 clones, under 15% being singletons. Every patient underwent thyroid surgery untreated. This CDR3 has 13 amino acids. The ends were cut back, 0 bases at V and 0 bases at J, with 4 bases in the middle. Germline V gives CDR1 DFQATT, CDR2 SNEGSKA (reference sequence). This rearrangement joins TRBV20-1 to TRBJ2-3; D call uncertain. Specimen: tumor tissue. The TCR was taken from a female donor with papillary thyroid cancer or a benign thyroid nodule (not recorded which). Some clones in this sample may be carry-over from other donors' samples. In nucleotides, the CDR3 is TGCAGTGCTAGAGATTGGAGCACAGATACGCAGTATTTT. This codes for CSARDWSTDTQYF.